These 20 T cell receptor beta chains share one sample of origin, sequenced in a study of T cells in women clearing cervical HPV infection (dated by TCRdb to 2016 to 2019). The method behind the library was the immunoSEQ multiplex PCR assay. Imported from immuneACCESS, the table was reduced by TCRdb to in-frame sequences with V and J called. These copies leave out some clones; in studies compared against another copy, an unresolved V gene accounts for under half, and the cause of the remainder is not known. The sample's table covers fewer than 30,000 clones. The ten largest clones take up more than 6.5% of the sample. Sequenced sample: blood buffy coat. These receptors were collected from a woman between 18 and 69 years old with a cervical HPV16 infection that either progressed to CIN3+ or cleared (not recorded which).

Comment on this clone: The read comes to an end 3 residues before the CDR3 does, leaving the germline J gene to fill in the end. J is TRBJ2-3 and V is TRBV6-2 or TRBV6-3; tentatively, D is TRBD1 (7 bases). The CDR3 runs to 16 residues. Germline-derived CDR1 and CDR2 are MNHEY and SVGEGT. The CDR3 here is CASSYGGGDGQETQYF. CDR3 DNA, as far as it was read: TGTGCCAGCAGTTACGGAGGGGGCGACGGGCAAGAGACG.

The CDR3 bases that were read are TGTGCCAGCAGCTTGGACGCGAGCTCCTACAATGAG. It yields the protein CASSLDASSYNE. The full CDR3 is CASSLDASSYNEQFF. The chain is built from TRBV5-4 and TRBJ2-1; D ambiguous. The CDR3 extends 3 residues past the end of the read, so its final part is completed from the germline J gene. Trimming removed 0 bases from V and 0 bases from J, with 7 bases in between. CDR3 length: 15 amino acids. Germline assignment: CDR1 SGHNT and CDR2 YYREEE (reference sequence).

Concerning this clone itself: Read data end 3 residues before the CDR3 end; the end is taken from the germline J gene. The chain is built from TRBV6-1 and TRBJ1-2, with D uncertain. The CDR3 consists of 14 residues. The germline CDR1 and CDR2 sequences are MNHNS and SASEGT. The CDR3 is CASSEAKQVGGYTF. The sequenced CDR3 bases are TGTGCCAGCAGTGAAGCAAAACAAGTCGGGGGC.

As regards this clone: The read falls 3 residues short of the CDR3 end, and the missing part is taken from the germline J gene. The rearrangement links TRBV2 to TRBJ2-5; the D is unclear. The V end was cut by 10 bases, the J end by 0 bases, with 12 bases between. The CDR3 covers 13 residues. Per the germline V gene, CDR1 is SNHLY and CDR2 is FYNNEI. The CDR3 sequence: CATLYGYQETQYF. The DNA read from the CDR3 is TGTGCCACCCTTTACGGGTACCAAGAGACC. The full variable domain, with the rest looked up from reference TRBV2 and TRBJ2-5, is EPEVTQTPSHQVTQMGQEVILRCVPISNHLYFYWYRQILGQKVEFLVSFYNNEISEKSEIFDDQFSVERPDGSNFTLKIRSTKLEDSAMYFCATLYGYQETQYFGPGTRLLVL.

About this clone itself: The read ends 3 residues before the CDR3 terminus; that terminus is restored from the germline J gene. The chain employs TRBV12-3 or TRBV12-4 and TRBJ2-3; TRBD1 matches 10 bases. V gave up 6 bases and J gave up 2 bases; unmatched junction bases: 8. This CDR3 contains 16 residues. The CDR3 sequence: CASSLDRGRYTDTQYF. The sequenced part of the CDR3 DNA is TGTGCCAGCAGCCTAGACAGGGGGCGCTACACAGATACG.

With regard to this clone: Sequencing ends 3 residues short of the CDR3 end; the germline J gene provides the rest. The chain links TRBV7-9 to TRBJ2-4, with D unresolved. The germline V gene encodes CDR1 SEHNR and CDR2 FQNEAQ (reference sequence). This CDR3 is 13 amino acids long. CDR3 region: CASSRNDIYGQYF. Partial CDR3 DNA: TGTGCCAGCAGCCGCAATGACATCTATGGT.

For this clone: The sequence runs out 3 residues before the end of the CDR3; the remainder is reconstructed from the germline J gene. This chain joins TRBV7-3 and TRBJ1-2; no clear D gene. CDR3 size: 15 residues. Germline CDR1 and CDR2: SGHTA and FQGTGA. The sequenced part of the CDR3 DNA is TGTGCCAGCAGCTCGCAGCTAAGCGGACTAAATGAC. This translates into CASSSQLSGLND. Given in full, the CDR3 is CASSSQLSGLNDYTF. Full variable domain (outside the CDR3, taken from reference TRBV7-3 and TRBJ1-2): GAGVSQTPSNKVTEKGKYVELRCDPISGHTALYWYRQSLGQGPEFLIYFQGTGAADDSGLPNDRFFAVRPEGSVSTLKIQRTERGDSAVYLCASSSQLSGLNDYTFGSGTRLTVV.

As concerns this clone: The sequence runs out 3 residues before the end of the CDR3; the remainder is reconstructed from the germline J gene. The chain employs TRBV7-9 and TRBJ2-5; no reliable D call. CDR3 length equals 15 residues. Germline V gene lookup returns CDR1 SEHNR and CDR2 FQNEAQ (reference sequence). Trimming stripped 5 bases from V and 6 bases from J, with 19 bases between. Partial CDR3 DNA: TGTGCCAGCAGCCCCCCCAAAGAGGTTCTCAAGACC. This translates into CASSPPKEVLKT. The entire CDR3 protein reads CASSPPKEVLKTQYF.

On this clone itself: Read sequence stops 3 residues before the CDR3 end, and the germline J gene provides the missing end. The gene calls are TRBV18 and TRBJ2-5; TRBD2 aligns across 11 bases. CDR1 and CDR2 from the germline V gene are KGHSH and LQKENI. Losses at the gene ends were 1 base for V and 1 base for J; bases not matched to a gene: 2. This CDR3 has 16 amino acids. CDR3 protein: CASSPRGTSGQETQYF. The DNA read from the CDR3 is TGTGCCAGCTCACCACGGGGGACTAGCGGCCAAGAGACC.

Comment on this clone: The read finishes 3 residues shy of the CDR3 end, and the germline J gene is used to complete it. This sample also contains other DNA sequences that code for the same CDR3. The rearrangement uses TRBV19 and TRBJ1-2; D unclear. The CDR3 contains 13 residues. V lost 0 bases to trimming and J lost 2 bases, with 4 bases between them. CDR1 is LNHDA and CDR2 is SQIVND in the germline V gene (reference sequence). Here the CDR3 reads CASSIDSNYGYTF. Partial CDR3 DNA: TGTGCCAGTAGTATAGATTCGAACTATGGC.

Comment on this clone: The sequenced fragment ends 3 residues before the CDR3 boundary, so the rest is inferred from the germline J gene. This chain joins TRBV18 and TRBJ2-1, with a tentative D call TRBD1 (6 bases). The CDR3 length is 12 residues. Trimming took off 5 bases at V and 9 bases at J, with 11 bases between the two ends. Germline V gene data show CDR1 as KGHSH and CDR2 as LQKENI. The CDR3 is CASSTGSGEQFF. CDR3 bases read: TGTGCCAGCTCAACAGGGTCGGGTGAG.

Turning to this clone: The CDR3 end is not reached by the read, which stops 3 residues before it; the germline J gene fills it in. This chain connects TRBV7-9 to TRBJ1-5, with unresolved D. V shed 5 bases and J shed 4 bases, with 9 bases lying between them. The germline V gene encodes CDR1 SEHNR and CDR2 FQNEAQ (reference sequence). CDR3 length: 13 residues. The covered CDR3 bases are TGTGCCAGCAGCCCCACGGGGAATCAGCCC. This gives the protein CASSPTGNQP. From start to end, the CDR3 is CASSPTGNQPQHF. The full variable domain, rest sourced from reference TRBV7-9 and TRBJ1-5, is DTGVSQNPRHKITKRGQNVTFRCDPISEHNRLYWYRQTLGQGPEFLTYFQNEAQLEKSRLLSDRFSAERPKGSFSTLEIQRTEQGDSAMYLCASSPTGNQPQHFGDGTRLSIL.

About this clone: The CDR3 end lies 3 residues beyond the end of the read and is filled in from the germline J gene. J is TRBJ2-1 and V is TRBV11-3; tentative D call: TRBD2 (5 bases). This CDR3 has 14 residues. Trimming shortened V by 7 bases and J by 4 bases, and 14 bases separated the two germline ends. Germline loops: CDR1 SGHNT, CDR2 YENEEA. CDR3 in amino acids: CASTQTLAYNEQFF. CDR3 DNA (partial): TGTGCCAGCACCCAAACGTTAGCGTACAATGAG.

Comments on this clone: Read sequence stops 3 residues before the CDR3 end, and the germline J gene provides the missing end. The chain joins TRBV29-1 to TRBJ2-3, with 14 positions matching TRBD2. The CDR3 runs 17 residues. Germline CDR1 and CDR2: SQVTM and ANQGSEA. Here the CDR3 reads CSVGGLAGARFQETQYF. The sequenced part of the CDR3 DNA is TGCAGCGTTGGGGGACTAGCGGGAGCTCGTTTCCAAGAGACG.

As to this clone: The read halts 3 residues ahead of the CDR3 end, with the missing end drawn from the germline J gene. The chain joins TRBV29-1 to TRBJ2-3, with a tentative D call TRBD1 (6 bases). The CDR3 length is 13 residues. From germline, CDR1 is SQVTM and CDR2 ANQGSEA. Incomplete CDR3 DNA: TGCAGCGTTGCGGACAGACAAAATCAGCCG. Translating gives CSVADRQNQP. The whole CDR3 sequence reads CSVADRQNQPQYF.

CDR3 protein: CASSPRDYTINEQFF. The part of the CDR3 DNA that was read is TGTGCCAGCAGCCCCCGGGACTACACGATTAATGAG. The chain joins TRBV7-8 to TRBJ2-1, with 7 bases identical to TRBD2. The read gets to within 3 residues of the CDR3 end, and the germline J gene fills in the rest. This CDR3 comprises 15 residues. V trimming: 5 bases; J trimming: 7 bases; junction bases outside the gene matches: 11. Germline-derived CDR1 and CDR2 are SGHVS and FQNEAQ.

About this clone: The observed sequence ends 3 residues before the CDR3 terminus, with the missing tail filled in from the germline J gene. The rearrangement uses TRBV5-1 and TRBJ2-3, with a weak D call TRBD2 (6 bases). CDR3 size: 15 residues. Germline CDR1 reads SGHRS; CDR2 reads YFSETQ. The CDR3 DNA, read in part, is TGCGCCAGCAGCTTGTTACTAGCCAGCCAAGAGACG. Translation: CASSLLLASQET. The whole CDR3 region reads CASSLLLASQETQYF.

A note on this clone: The CDR3 end is not reached by the read, which stops 3 residues before it; the germline J gene fills it in. The chain uses TRBV19 and TRBJ1-2, with 9 bases lining up with TRBD1. This CDR3 region has 14 residues. Germline loops: CDR1 LNHDA, CDR2 SQIVND (reference sequence). CDR3 region: CASSRQGDVGDYTF. CDR3 DNA (partial): TGTGCCAGTAGCCGACAGGGGGATGTAGGGGAC.

The covered CDR3 bases are TGTGCCAGTAGTATAAATCTCAATTCACCC. Its translation: CASSINLNSP. From start to end, the CDR3 is CASSINLNSPLHF. The chain uses TRBV19 and TRBJ1-6; D gene ambiguous. The observed sequence ends 3 residues before the CDR3 terminus, with the missing tail filled in from the germline J gene. The V and J ends lost 2 bases and 7 bases respectively, with 6 bases between them. Per germline, CDR1 LNHDA and CDR2 SQIVND (reference sequence). The CDR3 extends over 13 amino acids.

Notes on this clone: The observed sequence ends 3 residues before the CDR3 terminus, with the missing tail filled in from the germline J gene. The genes are TRBV30 and TRBJ2-3, with TRBD1 as a possible D gene (6 bases). The CDR3 spans 12 residues. From germline, CDR1 is GTSNPN and CDR2 SVGIG (reference sequence). CDR3 sequence reads: CAWRTVQETQYF. The covered CDR3 bases are TGTGCCTGGCGGACAGTCCAAGAGACG.